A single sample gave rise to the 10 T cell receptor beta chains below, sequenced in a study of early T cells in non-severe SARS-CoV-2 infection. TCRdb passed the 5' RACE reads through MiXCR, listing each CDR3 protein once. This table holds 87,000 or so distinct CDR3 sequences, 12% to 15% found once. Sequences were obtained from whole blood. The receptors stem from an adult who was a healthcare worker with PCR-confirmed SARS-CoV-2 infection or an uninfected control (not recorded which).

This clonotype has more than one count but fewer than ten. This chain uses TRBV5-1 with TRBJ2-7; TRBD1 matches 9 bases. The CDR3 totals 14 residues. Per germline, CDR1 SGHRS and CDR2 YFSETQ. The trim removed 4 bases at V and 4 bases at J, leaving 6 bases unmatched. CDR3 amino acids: CASSRLGTGYEQYF. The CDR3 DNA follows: TGCGCCAGCAGCCGTCTGGGGACAGGGTACGAGCAGTACTTC.

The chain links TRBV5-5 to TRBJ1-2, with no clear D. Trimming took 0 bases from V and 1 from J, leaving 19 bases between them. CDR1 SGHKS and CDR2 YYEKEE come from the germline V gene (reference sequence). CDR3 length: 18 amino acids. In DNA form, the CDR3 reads TGTGCCAGCAGCTTGGCTGTCTGGCAGGAGCGTTTTAACTATGGCTACACCTTC. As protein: CASSLAVWQERFNYGYTF.

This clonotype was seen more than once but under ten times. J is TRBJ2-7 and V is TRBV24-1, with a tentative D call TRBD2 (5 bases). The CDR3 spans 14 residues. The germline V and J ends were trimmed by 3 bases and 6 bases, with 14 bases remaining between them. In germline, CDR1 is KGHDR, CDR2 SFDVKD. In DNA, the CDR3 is TGTGCCACCAGTGATCCCGCACTAGGTTCCGAGCAGTACTTC. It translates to CATSDPALGSEQYF.

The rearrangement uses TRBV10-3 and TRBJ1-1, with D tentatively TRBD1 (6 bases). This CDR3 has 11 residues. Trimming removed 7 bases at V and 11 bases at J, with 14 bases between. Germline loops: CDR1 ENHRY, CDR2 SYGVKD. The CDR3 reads CAITGGKNAFF. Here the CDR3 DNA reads TGTGCCATCACCGGGGGCAAGAATGCTTTCTTT.

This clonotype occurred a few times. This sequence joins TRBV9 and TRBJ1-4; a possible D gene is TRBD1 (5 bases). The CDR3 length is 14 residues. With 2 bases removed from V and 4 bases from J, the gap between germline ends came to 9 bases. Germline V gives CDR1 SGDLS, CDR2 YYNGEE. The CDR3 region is CASSVGGDNEKLFF. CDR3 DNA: TGTGCCAGCAGCGTCGGAGGGGATAATGAAAAACTGTTTTTT. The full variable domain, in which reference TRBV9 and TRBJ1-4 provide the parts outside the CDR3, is DSGVTQTPKHLITATGQRVTLRCSPRSGDLSVYWYQQSLDQGLQFLIQYYNGEERAKGNILERFSAQQFPDLHSELNLSSLELGDSALYFCASSVGGDNEKLFFGSGTQLSVL.

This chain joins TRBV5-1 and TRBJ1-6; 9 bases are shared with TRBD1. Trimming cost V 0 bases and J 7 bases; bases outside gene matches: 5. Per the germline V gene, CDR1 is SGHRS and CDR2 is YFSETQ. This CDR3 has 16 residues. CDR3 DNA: TGCGCCAGCAGCTTGGCTGCCGGACAGGGGAATTCACCCCTCCACTTT. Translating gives CASSLAAGQGNSPLHF.

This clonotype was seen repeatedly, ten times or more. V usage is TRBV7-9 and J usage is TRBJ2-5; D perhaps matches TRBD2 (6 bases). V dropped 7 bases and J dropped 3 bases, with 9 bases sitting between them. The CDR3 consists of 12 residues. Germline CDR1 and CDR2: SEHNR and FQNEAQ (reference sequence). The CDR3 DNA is TGTGCCAGCACCCCGGGAGAAGAGACCCAGTACTTC. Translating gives CASTPGEETQYF.

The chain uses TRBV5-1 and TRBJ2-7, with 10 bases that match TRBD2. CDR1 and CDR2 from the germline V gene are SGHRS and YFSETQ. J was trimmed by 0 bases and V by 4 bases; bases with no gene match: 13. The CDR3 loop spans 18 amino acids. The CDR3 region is CASSEPRIAGGFSYEQYF. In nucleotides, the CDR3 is TGCGCCAGCAGCGAACCTCGTATAGCGGGGGGCTTCTCCTACGAGCAGTACTTC.

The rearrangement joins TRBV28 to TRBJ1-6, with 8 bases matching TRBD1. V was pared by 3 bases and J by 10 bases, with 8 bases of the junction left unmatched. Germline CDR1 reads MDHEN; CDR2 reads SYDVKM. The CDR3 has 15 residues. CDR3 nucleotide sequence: TGTGCCAGCAGTTTTTCGGACAGGGAGGGATCACCCCTCCACTTT. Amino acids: CASSFSDREGSPLHF.

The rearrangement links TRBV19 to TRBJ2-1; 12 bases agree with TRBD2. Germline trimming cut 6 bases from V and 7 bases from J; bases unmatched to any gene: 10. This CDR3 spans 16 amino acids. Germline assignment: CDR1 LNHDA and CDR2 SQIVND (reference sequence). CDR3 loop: CASSRGLAGWRNEQFF. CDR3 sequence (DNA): TGTGCCAGTAGCCGGGGACTAGCGGGCTGGAGGAATGAGCAGTTCTTC.